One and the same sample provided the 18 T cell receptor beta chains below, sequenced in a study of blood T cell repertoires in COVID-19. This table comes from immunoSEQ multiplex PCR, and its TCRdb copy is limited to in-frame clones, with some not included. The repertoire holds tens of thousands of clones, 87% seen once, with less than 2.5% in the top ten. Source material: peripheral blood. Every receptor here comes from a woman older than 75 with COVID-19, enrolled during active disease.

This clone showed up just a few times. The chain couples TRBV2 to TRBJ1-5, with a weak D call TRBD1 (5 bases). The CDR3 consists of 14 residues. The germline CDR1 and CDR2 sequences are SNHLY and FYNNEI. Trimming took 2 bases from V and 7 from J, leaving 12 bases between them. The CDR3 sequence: CASSEQGRVQPQHF. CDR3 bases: TGTGCCAGCAGTGAACAGGGAAGGGTCCAGCCCCAGCATTTT.

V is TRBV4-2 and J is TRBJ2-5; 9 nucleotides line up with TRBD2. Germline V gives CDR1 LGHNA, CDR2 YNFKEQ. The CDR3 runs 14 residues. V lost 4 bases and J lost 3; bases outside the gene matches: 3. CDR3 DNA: TGTGCCAGCAGCCTTTCTAGCGGGGAAGAGACCCAGTACTTC. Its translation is CASSLSSGEETQYF.

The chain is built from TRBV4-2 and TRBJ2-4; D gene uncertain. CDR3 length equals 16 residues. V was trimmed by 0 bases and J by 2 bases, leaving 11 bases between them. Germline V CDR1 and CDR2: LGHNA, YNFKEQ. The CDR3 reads CASSQDTTAPKNIQYF. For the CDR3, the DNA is TGTGCCAGCAGCCAAGATACAACAGCTCCCAAAAACATTCAGTACTTC.

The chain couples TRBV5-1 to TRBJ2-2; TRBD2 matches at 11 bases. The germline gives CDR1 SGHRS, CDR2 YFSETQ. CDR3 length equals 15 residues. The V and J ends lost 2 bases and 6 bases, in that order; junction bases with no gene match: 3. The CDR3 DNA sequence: TGCGCCAGCAGCTTTAGCGGGAGGGCGCCCGGGGAGCTGTTTTTT. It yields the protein CASSFSGRAPGELFF. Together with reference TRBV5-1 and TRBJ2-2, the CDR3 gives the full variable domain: KAGVTQTPRYLIKTRGQQVTLSCSPISGHRSVSWYQQTPGQGLQFLFEYFSETQRNKGNFPGRFSGRQFSNSRSEMNVSTLELGDSALYLCASSFSGRAPGELFFGEGSRLTVL.

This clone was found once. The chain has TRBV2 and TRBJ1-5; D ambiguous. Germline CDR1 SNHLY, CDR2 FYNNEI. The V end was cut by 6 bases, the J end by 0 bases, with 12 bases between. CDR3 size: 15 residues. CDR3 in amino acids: CASRNGEASNQPQHF. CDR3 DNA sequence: TGTGCCAGCAGAAACGGGGAGGCTAGCAATCAGCCCCAGCATTTT.

CDR3 loop: CASSQGVVNTGELFF. CDR3 nucleotides: TGCGCCAGCAGCCAAGGAGTAGTCAACACCGGGGAGCTGTTTTTT. The rearrangement uses TRBV4-1 and TRBJ2-2; no clear D gene. In germline, CDR1 is MGHRA, CDR2 YSYEKL. This CDR3 is built from 15 residues. V shed 1 base and J shed 2 bases, with 8 bases lying between them.

The CDR3 nucleotides read TGTGCCAGCAGCTTAGCCCTTAGACAGGGAAGTAACTATGGCTACACCTTC. It translates to CASSLALRQGSNYGYTF. This sequence joins TRBV11-2 and TRBJ1-2, with 7 bases matching TRBD1. The trim removed 1 base at V and 1 base at J, leaving 9 bases unmatched. The CDR3 contains 17 residues. Per the germline V gene, CDR1 is SGHAT and CDR2 is FQNNGV. The full variable domain, in which reference TRBV11-2 and TRBJ1-2 provide the parts outside the CDR3, is EAGVAQSPRYKIIEKRQSVAFWCNPISGHATLYWYQQILGQGPKLLIQFQNNGVVDDSQLPKDRFSAERLKGVDSTLKIQPAKLEDSAVYLCASSLALRQGSNYGYTFGSGTRLTVV.

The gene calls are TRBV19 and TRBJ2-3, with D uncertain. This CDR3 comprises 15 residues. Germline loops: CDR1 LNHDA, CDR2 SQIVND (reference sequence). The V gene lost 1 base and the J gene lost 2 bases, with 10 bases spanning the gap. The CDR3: CASSIGRSSTDTQYF. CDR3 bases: TGTGCCAGTAGTATAGGACGGAGCTCCACAGATACGCAGTATTTT.

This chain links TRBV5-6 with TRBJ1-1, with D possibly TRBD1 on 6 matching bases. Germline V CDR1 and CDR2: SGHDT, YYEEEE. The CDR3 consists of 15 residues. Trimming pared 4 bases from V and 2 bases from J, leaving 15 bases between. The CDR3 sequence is CASSPWGQANTEAFF. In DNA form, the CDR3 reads TGTGCCAGCAGCCCTTGGGGGCAGGCAAACACTGAAGCTTTCTTT.

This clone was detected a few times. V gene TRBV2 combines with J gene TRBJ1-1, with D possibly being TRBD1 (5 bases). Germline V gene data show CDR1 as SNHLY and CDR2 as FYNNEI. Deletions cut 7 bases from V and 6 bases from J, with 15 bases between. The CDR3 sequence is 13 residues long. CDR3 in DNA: TGTGCCAGCATCCGTGGCCGGGGGTCTGAAGCTTTCTTT. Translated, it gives CASIRGRGSEAFF. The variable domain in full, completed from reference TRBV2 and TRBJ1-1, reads EPEVTQTPSHQVTQMGQEVILRCVPISNHLYFYWYRQILGQKVEFLVSFYNNEISEKSEIFDDQFSVERPDGSNFTLKIRSTKLEDSAMYFCASIRGRGSEAFFGQGTRLTVV.

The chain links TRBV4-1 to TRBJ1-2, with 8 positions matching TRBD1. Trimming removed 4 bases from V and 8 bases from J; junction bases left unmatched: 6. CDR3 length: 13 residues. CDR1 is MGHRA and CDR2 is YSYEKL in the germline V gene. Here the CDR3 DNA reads TGCGCCAGCAGCCCGACAGGGGTCGACGGCTACACCTTC. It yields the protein CASSPTGVDGYTF.

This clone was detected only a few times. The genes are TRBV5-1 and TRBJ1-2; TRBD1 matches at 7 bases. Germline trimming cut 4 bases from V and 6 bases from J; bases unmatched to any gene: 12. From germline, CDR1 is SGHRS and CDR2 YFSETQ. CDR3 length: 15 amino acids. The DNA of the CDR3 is TGCGCCAGCAGCCGTACAGGGGTCGTCTTGGATGGCTACACCTTC. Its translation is CASSRTGVVLDGYTF.

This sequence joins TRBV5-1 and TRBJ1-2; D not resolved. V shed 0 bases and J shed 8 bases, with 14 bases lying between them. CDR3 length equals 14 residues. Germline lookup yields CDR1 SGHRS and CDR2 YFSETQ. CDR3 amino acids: CASSLEREDWGYTF. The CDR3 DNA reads TGCGCCAGCAGCTTGGAGAGGGAGGACTGGGGCTACACCTTC.

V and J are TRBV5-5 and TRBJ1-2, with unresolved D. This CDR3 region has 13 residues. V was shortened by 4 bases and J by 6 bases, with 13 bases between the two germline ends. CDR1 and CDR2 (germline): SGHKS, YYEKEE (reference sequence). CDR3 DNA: TGTGCCAGCAGCGTCCGCGGTCCGGATGGCTACACCTTC. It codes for CASSVRGPDGYTF.

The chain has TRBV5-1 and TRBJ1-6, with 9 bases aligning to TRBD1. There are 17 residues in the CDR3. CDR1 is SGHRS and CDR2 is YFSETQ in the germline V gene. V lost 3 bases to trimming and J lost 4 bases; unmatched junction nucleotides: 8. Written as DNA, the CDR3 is TGCGCCAGCAGCTCGAGGACAGGGGAGGGATATAATTCACCCCTCCACTTT. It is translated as CASSSRTGEGYNSPLHF.

The CDR3 coding sequence is TGTGCCAGCAGCTTTTTGGGCCAGAATAATTCACCCCTCCACTTT. Its protein is CASSFLGQNNSPLHF. The genes are TRBV7-9 and TRBJ1-6; D is uncertain. Germline V lookup: CDR1 SEHNR, CDR2 FQNEAQ (reference sequence). V shed 3 bases and J shed 5 bases, with 11 bases lying between them. The CDR3 extends over 15 amino acids.

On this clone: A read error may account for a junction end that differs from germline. CDR3 nucleotides: TGTGCTAGCAGCACGACAGGGACTAGCGGGAATCAAGAGACCCAGTACTTC. Amino acids: CASSTTGTSGNQETQYF. V gene TRBV7-7 combines with J gene TRBJ2-5, with TRBD2 matching over 13 bases. The germline V gene encodes CDR1 SSHAT and CDR2 FNYEAQ (reference sequence). The CDR3 is 17 amino acids.

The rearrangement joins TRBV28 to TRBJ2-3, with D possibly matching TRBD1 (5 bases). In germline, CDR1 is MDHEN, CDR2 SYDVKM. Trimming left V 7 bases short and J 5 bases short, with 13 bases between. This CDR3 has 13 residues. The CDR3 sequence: CASIQGQGDTQYF. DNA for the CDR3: TGTGCCAGCATCCAGGGCCAGGGAGATACGCAGTATTTT.